This T cell receptor (beta chain) stems from a study of T cell responses to AZD1222 COVID-19 vaccine. Broader study findings: Baseline antibody screening turned up just six seropositive AZD1222 recipients.

On this clone itself: The antigen is unknown.

CDR1 is SGHNT and CDR2 is YENEEA in the germline V gene. The CDR3 totals 17 residues. V lost 5 bases to trimming and J lost 7 bases; unmatched junction nucleotides: 12. The data were produced by immunoSEQ multiplex PCR, yet TCRdb's version contains in-frame clones alone and is incomplete. The table has about 130,000 clones, approximately 91% seen once. The chain uses TRBV11-3 and TRBJ2-1, with 12 bases matching TRBD2. The sample here was peripheral blood, taken 28 days after the second AZD1222 dose. The clonotype comes from an adult who received the AZD1222 COVID-19 vaccine. As DNA, the CDR3 is TGTGCCAGCAGCCCTTCCCCGGGACTAGCGGGCTCTAATGAGCAGTTCTTC. Its protein is CASSPSPGLAGSNEQFF.